This TCR beta chain was captured by sequencing in a study of blood T cell repertoires in COVID-19. The table came from immunoSEQ multiplex PCR; TCRdb's copy has only in-frame clones and leaves some out. This repertoire shows around 200,000 clones, roughly nine tenths found once; its top ten account for 1.9%. The CDR3 has 12 amino acids. The germline V and J ends were trimmed by 4 bases and 7 bases, with 7 bases remaining between them. Germline CDR1 and CDR2: SEHNR and FQNEAQ (reference sequence). As regards this clone: The same CDR3 is also encoded by other DNA sequences in this sample.

The sequencing input was peripheral blood. This clonotype was sampled from a man in his forties with active or convalescent COVID-19. The V call is TRBV7-9, the J call TRBJ1-4, with TRBD1 as a possible D gene (6 bases). CDR3 region: CASSSTGEKLFF. The CDR3 bases are TGTGCCAGCAGCTCGACAGGTGAAAAACTGTTTTTT.